This T cell receptor (beta chain) comes out of a study of shared clonotypes between healthy human individuals. The repertoire was sequenced with immunoSEQ multiplex PCR; TCRdb's copy has only in-frame clones and lacks some. The table records more than 1 million clones, 70% to 80% of them present only once. The CDR3 is 18 residues long. Germline CDR1 SEHNR, CDR2 FQNEAQ (reference sequence). V shed 0 bases and J 0 bases; nucleotides not matched to a gene: 6. The origin of this receptor is a man aged 18 to 29 in good health. Some clones in this sample may be carry-over from other donors' samples. The J gene is TRBJ2-1, the V gene TRBV7-9, with TRBD2 matching over 9 bases. The specimen was memory CD4+ T cells from PBMCs. Subset here: CD45RA-negative fraction. The CDR3 reads CASSLASGRIRSYNEQFF. CDR3 DNA: TGTGCCAGCAGCTTAGCCAGCGGGAGGATTCGCTCCTACAATGAGCAGTTCTTC. Based on the CDR3 plus reference TRBV7-9 and TRBJ2-1, the full variable domain is DTGVSQNPRHKITKRGQNVTFRCDPISEHNRLYWYRQTLGQGPEFLTYFQNEAQLEKSRLLSDRFSAERPKGSFSTLEIQRTEQGDSAMYLCASSLASGRIRSYNEQFFGPGTRLTVL.